The subject of this entry is one TCR beta chain. The data derive from a study of shared clonotypes between healthy human individuals. In the naive CD8 group, cells lacked CD45RO and were positively selected for CCR7, so terminally differentiated effector memory CD45RA+ cells were left out. The V end lost 5 bases, the J end lost 1 base, and 18 bases lay between the germline ends. The CDR3 is made up of 17 amino acids. The V gene's germline CDR1 is SNHLY and CDR2 FYNNEI. As originally analysed: Filtering differed for immunoSEQ, which gave only junction sequences without quality scores. Data came from immunoSEQ multiplex PCR; TCRdb stores just in-frame clones and leaves some out. V and J calls and clone size are those listed in that table; D and trimming were worked out from the DNA. The table has around 2,000,000 clones, 93% seen once; the top ten hold 1.5% to 2%.

The clonotype comes from a young man in good health. Some clones in this sample may be carry-over from other donors' samples. The rearrangement links TRBV2 to TRBJ2-1; D gene uncertain. Sample: naive CD8+ T cells from PBMCs. The CDR3 sequence is CASSRRGSQTSYNEQFF. The DNA of the CDR3 is TGTGCCAGCAGTAGACGCGGCAGCCAAACTTCCTACAATGAGCAGTTCTTC.